The T cell receptor beta chain described here comes from a study of CD8+CD57+ T cells in acquired aplastic anemia. Details on this clonotype: Its antigen is not known.

Study findings and constraints: Patients and controls were found to share about 31 CD8+ CDR3 sequences.

CDR3 and TCR beta VDJ profiling relied on a genomic DNA template. TCRdb used MiXCR to reprocess the reads, holding one entry per CDR3 protein. The table has tens of thousands of distinct CDR3 sequences, over 35% seen once; the top ten hold approximately 70%. CDR3 length: 13 amino acids. J lost 1 base, V lost 7 bases, and 5 bases had no gene match. Looked up from germline, CDR1 is SQVTM and CDR2 is ANQGSEA. The sequence derives from a human donor in good health, serving as a control. Input material: sorted CD4+, CD8+, or CD8+CD57+ T cells (not recorded which) from PBMCs. The rearrangement uses TRBV29-1 and TRBJ1-1; 8 nucleotides line up with TRBD1. DNA for the CDR3: TGCAGCGACCAGGGGGCTGGGAACACTGAAGCTTTCTTT. Protein: CSDQGAGNTEAFF.